Below, 32 T cell receptor beta chains from the same sample are listed, as sequenced in a study of OX40 agonist ivuxolimab in advanced cancers. Using immunoSEQ multiplex PCR, the repertoire was profiled, and TCRdb retains in-frame clones only, with some absent. The data contain about 61,000 clones, about 85% of them singletons. Sequenced material: CD4+ or CD8+ T cells sorted from blood, taken in a trial of the OX40 agonist ivuxolimab. The origin of the receptors is an adult with an advanced solid tumor such as melanoma, head and neck, liver or kidney cancer.

V gene TRBV11-2 combines with J gene TRBJ2-4, with TRBD1 identical over 10 bases. The V and J ends lost 4 bases and 6 bases, in that order; junction bases with no gene match: 6. Germline-derived CDR1 and CDR2 are SGHAT and FQNNGV. The CDR3 has 15 amino acids. For the CDR3, the DNA is TGTGCCAGCAGCTCAAGGACAGGGGGTGTAAACATTCAGTACTTC. Translation: CASSSRTGGVNIQYF.

The chain is built from TRBV6-5 and TRBJ2-1; no clear D. CDR3 size: 14 residues. Germline assignment: CDR1 MNHEY and CDR2 SVGAGI. The V gene lost 6 bases and the J gene lost 7 bases, with 16 bases spanning the gap. The CDR3 region is CASSPTWGGNEQFF. Here the CDR3 DNA reads TGTGCCAGCAGCCCAACATGGGGTGGGAATGAGCAGTTCTTC.

This chain connects TRBV6-5 to TRBJ2-5, with D possibly TRBD1 on 6 matching bases. V was shortened by 6 bases and J by 4 bases, with 15 bases between the two germline ends. The CDR3 has 14 amino acids. Germline V gene sequence: CDR1 MNHEY, CDR2 SVGAGI. This CDR3 is CASRPAGAGETQYF. The CDR3 bases are TGTGCCAGCAGGCCGGCAGGGGCGGGAGAGACCCAGTACTTC.

The rearrangement links TRBV27 to TRBJ2-7; 7 nucleotides agree with TRBD2. The CDR3 extends over 15 amino acids. V lost 7 bases to trimming and J lost 7 bases; unmatched junction nucleotides: 16. Germline V gene data show CDR1 as MNHEY and CDR2 as SMNVEV (reference sequence). CDR3 region: CASTVGGGPLEEQYF. In nucleotides, the CDR3 is TGTGCCAGCACCGTGGGGGGGGGTCCTCTCGAGGAGCAGTACTTC.

This rearrangement joins TRBV28 to TRBJ2-3; TRBD2 matches at 10 bases. Germline CDR1 MDHEN, CDR2 SYDVKM. V was clipped by 5 bases and J by 2 bases; unmatched bases: 7. The length of the CDR3 is 16 residues. The CDR3 DNA reads as TGTGCCAGCAGTCCCTCACTAGCGGGGTCCACAGATACGCAGTATTTT. Translated, it gives CASSPSLAGSTDTQYF.

The genes are TRBV5-1 and TRBJ1-3, with a weak D call TRBD1 (6 bases). The V gene lost 0 bases and the J gene lost 4 bases, with 11 bases spanning the gap. The CDR3 totals 15 residues. Germline values: CDR1 SGHRS, CDR2 YFSETQ. The CDR3 sequence: CASSLAAGVGNTIYF. The CDR3 region has the DNA TGCGCCAGCAGCTTGGCCGCAGGGGTAGGAAACACCATATATTTT.

The chain links TRBV19 to TRBJ1-2; possibly TRBD1 for D (6 bases). CDR1 and CDR2 (germline): LNHDA, SQIVND (reference sequence). Trimming shortened V by 1 base and J by 0 bases, and 12 bases separated the two germline ends. This CDR3 is 16 amino acids long. This CDR3 reads CASSIAQGGPNYGYTF. The CDR3, as DNA: TGTGCCAGTAGTATAGCACAGGGTGGACCTAACTATGGCTACACCTTC.

The rearrangement links TRBV6-1 to TRBJ2-7; D uncertain. The CDR3 runs to 14 residues. CDR1 and CDR2 (germline): MNHNS, SASEGT. V lost 5 bases to trimming and J lost 3 bases, with 14 bases between them. The CDR3 coding sequence is TGTGCCAGCAGTCCCCCCGGGCCATTCTACGAGCAGTACTTC. This sequence encodes CASSPPGPFYEQYF.

This chain connects TRBV5-6 to TRBJ1-6; 9 bases map to TRBD1. The junction had 4 bases not matched to a gene; V was cut back by 2 bases and J by 10 bases. The V gene's germline CDR1 is SGHDT and CDR2 YYEEEE. This CDR3 has 14 residues. The CDR3 region is CASSFGQGTSPLHF. DNA for the CDR3: TGTGCCAGCAGCTTTGGACAGGGGACGTCACCCCTCCACTTT.

The CDR3, as DNA: TGTGCCAGCAGTGAACTGCCAGGTACCATGAACACTGAAGCTTTCTTT. Amino acids: CASSELPGTMNTEAFF. The gene calls are TRBV6-1 and TRBJ1-1, with D hard to call. Germline values: CDR1 MNHNS, CDR2 SASEGT. The CDR3 is made up of 16 amino acids. Trimming pared 2 bases from V and 0 bases from J, leaving 13 bases between.

The V call is TRBV6-5, the J call TRBJ1-1; tentatively, D is TRBD1 (5 bases). Germline lookup yields CDR1 MNHEY and CDR2 SVGAGI. The V and J ends lost 2 bases and 0 bases respectively, with 10 bases between them. The CDR3 length is 15 residues. CDR3 amino acids: CASSYTWDVNTEAFF. CDR3 DNA sequence: TGTGCCAGCAGTTACACATGGGACGTGAACACTGAAGCTTTCTTT.

The chain joins TRBV6-6 to TRBJ2-7; D is possibly TRBD1 (5 bases). V was trimmed by 6 bases and J by 4 bases, leaving 10 bases between them. CDR3 size: 12 residues. CDR1 and CDR2 from the germline V gene are MNHNY and SVGAGI (reference sequence). The CDR3 here is CASSRQGYEQYF. The CDR3 region has the DNA TGTGCCAGCAGCCGGCAGGGTTACGAGCAGTACTTC.

V is TRBV7-8 and J is TRBJ2-7; 13 bases match TRBD2. The germline gives CDR1 SGHVS, CDR2 FQNEAQ. With 2 bases clipped from V and 3 bases from J, the junction kept 7 bases outside the gene matches. CDR3 length equals 17 residues. In nucleotides, the CDR3 is TGTGCCAGCAGCTTAACTAGCGGGGGGGCCGGGCGCTACGAGCAGTACTTC. Translating it yields CASSLTSGGAGRYEQYF.

This clone has just one count. The V and J genes are TRBV7-6 and TRBJ2-7; 8 bases fit TRBD1. The trim removed 4 bases at V and 2 bases at J, leaving 1 base unmatched. Germline CDR1 is SGHVS and CDR2 is FNYEAQ. This CDR3 region has 13 residues. The CDR3 loop reads CASSSQGAYEQYF. The CDR3 coding sequence is TGTGCCAGCAGCTCACAGGGGGCCTACGAGCAGTACTTC.

The V call is TRBV7-2, the J call TRBJ1-1; D remains unclear. Between the trimmed V and J ends, which lost 3 bases and 0 bases, there was a span of 8 bases. Germline loops: CDR1 SGHTA, CDR2 FQGNSA. CDR3 size: 14 residues. As DNA, the CDR3 is TGTGCCAGCAGCTTCGGGTTTGTGAACACTGAAGCTTTCTTT. Its translation: CASSFGFVNTEAFF.

CDR3 nucleotide sequence: TGTGCCAGCAGTCTCCGGGTGGGGAACACTGAAGCTTTCTTT. It specifies CASSLRVGNTEAFF. The V gene is TRBV27, the J gene TRBJ1-1, with D uncertain. The CDR3 has 14 amino acids. Germline V lookup: CDR1 MNHEY, CDR2 SMNVEV (reference sequence). Trimming cost V 5 bases and J 1 base, with 11 bases left between them.

This clone was observed once. This chain connects TRBV7-9 to TRBJ1-2; D is possibly TRBD1 (6 bases). V was clipped by 6 bases and J by 2 bases, with 16 bases between them. Germline CDR1 and CDR2: SEHNR and FQNEAQ (reference sequence). The CDR3 runs 15 residues. Here the CDR3 reads CASSEGGRGNYGYTF. The CDR3, as DNA: TGTGCCAGCAGTGAAGGCGGCAGGGGAAACTATGGCTACACCTTC.

This clone was observed once. The chain has TRBV6-5 and TRBJ1-5; 10 bases agree with TRBD1. Germline values: CDR1 MNHEY, CDR2 SVGAGI. This CDR3 has 15 residues. V lost 6 bases and J lost 7; bases outside the gene matches: 9. For the CDR3, the DNA is TGTGCCAGCAGAGTGGGACAGGGGTCGGTACAGCCCCAGCATTTT. Translation gives CASRVGQGSVQPQHF.

The rearrangement links TRBV6-1 to TRBJ2-4; perhaps D is TRBD1 or TRBD2 (5 bases each). The CDR3 runs 15 residues. Germline V gene sequence: CDR1 MNHNS, CDR2 SASEGT. The V end lost 4 bases, the J end lost 8 bases, and 18 bases lay between the germline ends. The CDR3 reads CASSGPPGPVDIQYF. CDR3 sequence (DNA): TGTGCCAGCAGTGGACCCCCGGGACCCGTTGACATTCAGTACTTC.

V usage is TRBV5-1 and J usage is TRBJ2-3; D unresolved. Trimming took off 4 bases at V and 1 base at J, with 10 bases between the two ends. This CDR3 has 14 residues. Germline CDR1 reads SGHRS; CDR2 reads YFSETQ. CDR3 protein: CASSPQDRTDTQYF. For the CDR3, the DNA is TGCGCCAGCAGCCCCCAGGACCGCACAGATACGCAGTATTTT.

The V gene is TRBV19, the J gene TRBJ2-5; D is tentatively TRBD1 or TRBD2 (5 bases each). The tail of the sequence fits TRBJ2-7 better, so the J call may be wrong. Germline CDR1 is LNHDA and CDR2 is SQIVND (reference sequence). The CDR3 runs 15 residues. The CDR3 sequence: CASSTSGALSYEQYF. The CDR3 DNA reads as TGTGCCAGTAGTACCTCCGGGGCGCTATCCTACGAGCAGTACTTC.

V gene TRBV19 combines with J gene TRBJ2-5; no clear D gene. Looked up from germline, CDR1 is LNHDA and CDR2 is SQIVND (reference sequence). The V and J ends lost 4 bases and 7 bases respectively, with 16 bases between them. The CDR3 loop spans 14 amino acids. CDR3 loop: CASSTKTGTGTQYF. CDR3 coding DNA: TGTGCCAGTAGTACCAAGACCGGAACCGGGACCCAGTACTTC.

This clone was found once. The rearrangement joins TRBV29-1 to TRBJ1-2, with D tentatively TRBD1 (5 bases). This CDR3 region has 13 residues. Per the germline V gene, CDR1 is SQVTM and CDR2 is ANQGSEA. Trimming took 4 bases from V and 0 from J, leaving 9 bases between them. The CDR3, as DNA: TGCAGCGTTGTGGGGGTACCTAACTATGGCTACACCTTC. Its protein product is CSVVGVPNYGYTF.

This sequence joins TRBV6-1 and TRBJ2-5, with D unresolved. This CDR3 is built from 15 residues. Germline V gives CDR1 MNHNS, CDR2 SASEGT. Between the trimmed V and J ends, which lost 4 bases and 0 bases, there was a span of 12 bases. CDR3 sequence: CASSVSATYQETQYF. As DNA, the CDR3 is TGTGCCAGCAGTGTTTCGGCGACGTACCAAGAGACCCAGTACTTC.

The rearrangement links TRBV18 to TRBJ2-2, with 9 bases lining up with TRBD1. The CDR3 sequence is 18 residues long. CDR1 KGHSH and CDR2 LQKENI come from the germline V gene. V lost 5 bases, J lost 1 base, and 11 bases stayed unmatched. The CDR3 loop is CASSGAWTGQGNTGELFF. CDR3 in DNA: TGTGCCAGCTCAGGAGCTTGGACGGGACAGGGGAACACCGGGGAGCTGTTTTTT.

The chain is built from TRBV15 and TRBJ2-5; D is perhaps TRBD1 (6 bases). Germline CDR1 reads LNHNV; CDR2 reads YYDKDF (reference sequence). V dropped 5 bases and J dropped 5 bases, with 15 bases sitting between them. The CDR3 contains 14 residues. This CDR3 reads CATSGLTGSETQYF. CDR3 nucleotide sequence: TGTGCCACCAGCGGCCTTACAGGGAGCGAGACCCAGTACTTC. Full variable domain (remainder filled in from reference TRBV15 and TRBJ2-5): DAMVIQNPRYQVTQFGKPVTLSCSQTLNHNVMYWYQQKSSQAPKLLFHYYDKDFNNEADTPDNFQSRRPNTSFCFLDIRSPGLGDTAMYLCATSGLTGSETQYFGPGTRLLVL.

V is TRBV25-1 and J is TRBJ2-1; 8 positions agree with TRBD2. The CDR3 consists of 15 residues. The V and J ends lost 8 bases and 0 bases, in that order; junction bases with no gene match: 6. CDR1 MGHDK and CDR2 SYGVNS come from the germline V gene. The CDR3 coding sequence is TGTGCCAGCTCCCGGGGGGGGGCCTCCTACAATGAGCAGTTCTTC. Its protein is CASSRGGASYNEQFF.

This clone was recorded only once. The chain recombines TRBV7-9 with TRBJ1-2; 7 bases agree with TRBD1. Trimming took 4 bases from V and 4 from J; bases not matched to a gene: 3. Per germline, CDR1 SEHNR and CDR2 FQNEAQ (reference sequence). The CDR3 has 13 amino acids. DNA for the CDR3: TGTGCCAGCAGCTCCGGGGACAGCTATGGCTACACCTTC. Translated, it gives CASSSGDSYGYTF.

The genes are TRBV6-5 and TRBJ1-2; 7 bases fit TRBD1. V gave up 4 bases and J gave up 4 bases; unmatched junction bases: 9. In germline, CDR1 is MNHEY, CDR2 SVGAGI. The CDR3 runs to 15 residues. CDR3 in DNA: TGTGCCAGCAGTTTCCAGACAGGGCCAGCCTATGGCTACACCTTC. Amino acid sequence: CASSFQTGPAYGYTF.

The chain recombines TRBV27 with TRBJ1-4; 7 bases agree with TRBD1. The germline V gene encodes CDR1 MNHEY and CDR2 SMNVEV (reference sequence). This CDR3 region has 15 residues. The junction had 1 base not matched to a gene; V was cut back by 2 bases and J by 1 base. The CDR3 coding sequence is TGTGCCAGCAGTTTAAACAGGGGAACTAATGAAAAACTGTTTTTT. Its protein is CASSLNRGTNEKLFF. Using reference TRBV27 and TRBJ1-4 for the parts outside the CDR3, the full variable domain is EAQVTQNPRYLITVTGKKLTVTCSQNMNHEYMSWYRQDPGLGLRQIYYSMNVEVTDKGDVPEGYKVSRKEKRNFPLILESPSPNQTSLYFCASSLNRGTNEKLFFGSGTQLSVL.

This chain uses TRBV5-8 with TRBJ1-2; weak D call: TRBD1 (5 bases). V lost 4 bases and J lost 4, with 11 bases in between. Germline V gene lookup returns CDR1 SGHTS and CDR2 YDEGEE. The CDR3 sequence is 13 residues long. CDR3 region: CASSPLGGYGYTF. Written as DNA, the CDR3 is TGTGCCAGCAGCCCGCTGGGGGGCTATGGCTACACCTTC.

This chain joins TRBV7-2 and TRBJ2-7; D possibly corresponds to TRBD1 (5 bases). Germline V CDR1 and CDR2: SGHTA, FQGNSA. CDR3 length: 14 residues. With 4 bases removed from V and 2 bases from J, the gap between germline ends came to 12 bases. The CDR3 coding sequence is TGTGCCAGCAGCTCCCGAAGGGGCCCCTACGAGCAGTACTTC. This sequence encodes CASSSRRGPYEQYF.